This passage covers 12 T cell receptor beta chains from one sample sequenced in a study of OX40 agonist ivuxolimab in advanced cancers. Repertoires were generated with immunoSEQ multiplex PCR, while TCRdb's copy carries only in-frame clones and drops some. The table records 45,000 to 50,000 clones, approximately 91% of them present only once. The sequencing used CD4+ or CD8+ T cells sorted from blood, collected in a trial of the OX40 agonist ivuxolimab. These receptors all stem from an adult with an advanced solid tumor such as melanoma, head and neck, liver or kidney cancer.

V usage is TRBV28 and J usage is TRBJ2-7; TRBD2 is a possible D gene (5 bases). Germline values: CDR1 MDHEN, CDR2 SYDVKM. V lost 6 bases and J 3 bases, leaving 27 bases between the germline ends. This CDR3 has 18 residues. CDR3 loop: CASSPFFPRRGPYYEQYF. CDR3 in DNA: TGTGCCAGCAGCCCTTTCTTTCCGCGGCGCGGGCCATACTACGAGCAGTACTTC.

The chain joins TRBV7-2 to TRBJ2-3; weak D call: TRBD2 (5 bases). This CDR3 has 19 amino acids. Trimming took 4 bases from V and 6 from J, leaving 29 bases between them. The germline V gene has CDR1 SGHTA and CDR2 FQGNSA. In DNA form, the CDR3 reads TGTGCCAGCAGCTCCTCAGAACTAGGGCCTACCACCCCCATGGATACGCAGTATTTT. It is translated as CASSSSELGPTTPMDTQYF.

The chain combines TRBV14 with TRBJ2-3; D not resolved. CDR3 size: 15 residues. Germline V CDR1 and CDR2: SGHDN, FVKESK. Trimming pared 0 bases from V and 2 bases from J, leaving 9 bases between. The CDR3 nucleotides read TGTGCCAGCAGCCAAGAGCCATCACTCACAGATACGCAGTATTTT. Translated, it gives CASSQEPSLTDTQYF.

The CDR3 DNA sequence: TGTGCCAGCAGTTACAGCTCCAACTATGGCTACACCTTC. Translating it yields CASSYSSNYGYTF. The chain is built from TRBV9 and TRBJ1-2; D remains unclear. V was clipped by 5 bases and J by 2 bases, with 10 bases between them. In germline, CDR1 is SGDLS, CDR2 YYNGEE. The CDR3 sequence is 13 residues long.

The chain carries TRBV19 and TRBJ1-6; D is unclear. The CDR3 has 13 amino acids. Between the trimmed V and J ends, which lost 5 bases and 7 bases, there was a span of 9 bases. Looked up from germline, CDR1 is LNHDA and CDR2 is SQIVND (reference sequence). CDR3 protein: CASSQTGNSPLHF. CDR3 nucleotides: TGTGCCAGTAGTCAGACTGGAAATTCACCCCTCCACTTT.

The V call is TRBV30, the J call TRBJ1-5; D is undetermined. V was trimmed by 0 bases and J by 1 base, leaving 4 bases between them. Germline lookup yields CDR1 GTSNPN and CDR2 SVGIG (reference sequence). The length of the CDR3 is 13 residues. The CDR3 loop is CAWSVISNQPQHF. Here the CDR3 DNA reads TGTGCCTGGAGTGTGATCAGCAATCAGCCCCAGCATTTT.

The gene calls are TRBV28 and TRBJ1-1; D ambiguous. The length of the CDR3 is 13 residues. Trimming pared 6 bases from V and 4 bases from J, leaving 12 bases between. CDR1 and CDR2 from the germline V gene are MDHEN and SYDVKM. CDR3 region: CASSLRWVTEAFF. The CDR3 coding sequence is TGTGCCAGCAGCCTTCGCTGGGTCACTGAAGCTTTCTTT. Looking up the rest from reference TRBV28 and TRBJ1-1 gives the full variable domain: DVKVTQSSRYLVKRTGEKVFLECVQDMDHENMFWYRQDPGLGLRLIYFSYDVKMKEKGDIPEGYSVSREKKERFSLILESASTNQTSMYLCASSLRWVTEAFFGQGTRLTVV.

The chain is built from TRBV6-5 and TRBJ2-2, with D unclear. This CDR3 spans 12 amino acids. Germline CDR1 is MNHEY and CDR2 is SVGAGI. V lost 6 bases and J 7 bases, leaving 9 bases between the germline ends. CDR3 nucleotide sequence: TGTGCCAGCAGCCCCTGGGTCGGGGAGCTGTTTTTT. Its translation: CASSPWVGELFF.

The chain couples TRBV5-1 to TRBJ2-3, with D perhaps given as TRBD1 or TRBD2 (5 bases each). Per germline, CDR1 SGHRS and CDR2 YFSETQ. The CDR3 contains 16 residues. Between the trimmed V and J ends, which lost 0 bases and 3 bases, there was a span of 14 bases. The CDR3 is CASSLVEGRGTDTQYF. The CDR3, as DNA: TGCGCCAGCAGCTTGGTTGAGGGGCGAGGAACAGATACGCAGTATTTT.

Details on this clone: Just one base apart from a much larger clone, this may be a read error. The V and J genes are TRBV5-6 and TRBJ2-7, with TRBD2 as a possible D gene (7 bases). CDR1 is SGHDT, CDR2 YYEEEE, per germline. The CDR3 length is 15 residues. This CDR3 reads CARSWGLAGAGQQYF. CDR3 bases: TGTGCCCGCAGCTGGGGCCTCGCGGGGGCGGGGCAGCAGTACTTC.

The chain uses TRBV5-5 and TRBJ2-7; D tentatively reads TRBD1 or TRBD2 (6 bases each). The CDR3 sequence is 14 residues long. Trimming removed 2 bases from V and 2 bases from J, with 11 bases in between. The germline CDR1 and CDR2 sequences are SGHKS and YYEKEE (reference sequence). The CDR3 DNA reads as TGTGCCAGCAGCTTATCGGGGGCAACCTACGAGCAGTACTTC. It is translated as CASSLSGATYEQYF.

The CDR3 protein is CASRRGGETQYF. CDR3 DNA sequence: TGTGCCAGCAGGCGGGGGGGAGAGACCCAGTACTTC. This chain uses TRBV7-9 with TRBJ2-5; TRBD2 matches 9 bases. Losses at the gene ends were 6 bases for V and 4 bases for J; bases not matched to a gene: 0. The length of the CDR3 is 12 residues. The V gene's germline CDR1 is SEHNR and CDR2 FQNEAQ (reference sequence).